This TCR beta chain originates from a study of CD8 T cells in ankylosing spondylitis. The study, taken as a whole, reports: Disease-linked clones reportedly concentrated significantly in matched ankylosing spondylitis synovial fluid. Disease-linked clones were found to be CD8+ and relatively rare in peripheral blood. Characteristic of ankylosing spondylitis blood, it appeared, was a TCR beta motif comprising several highly homologous variants.

This clonotype occurred many times. The target antigen is unknown. Researchers built TCR beta libraries using quantitative 5'-RACE with molecular barcodes. Using its own MiXCR run on the 5' RACE reads, TCRdb lists one record per CDR3 protein. The sample has some 800,000 distinct CDR3 sequences, 12% seen once. Losses at the gene ends were 5 bases for V and 3 bases for J; bases not matched to a gene: 9. The V gene's germline CDR1 is DFQATT and CDR2 SNEGSKA (reference sequence). The CDR3 covers 15 residues. The chain uses TRBV20-1 and TRBJ2-2, with 7 bases matching TRBD1. Sample: blood, either unsorted or a sorted T cell fraction (not recorded which). This sequence was found in a male donor with ankylosing spondylitis. The CDR3 DNA sequence: TGCAGTGCTCCGAAAGGGGGCCCTGACACCGGGGAGCTGTTTTTT. Its protein is CSAPKGGPDTGELFF.